This T cell receptor beta chain was identified in a study of T-cell memory formation after mild COVID-19. This clonotype was seen more than once but under ten times. Germline V CDR1 and CDR2: MGHRA, YSYEKL. The CDR3 has 14 residues. Trimming left V 3 bases short and J 7 bases short, with 15 bases between. TCRdb re-called the 5' RACE reads through MiXCR, storing one row per CDR3 protein. In the table there are 350,000 to 450,000 distinct CDR3 sequences, around 15% of which are singletons. The sequence was obtained from a man between 18 and 29 years old who had mild COVID-19 (a few samples of this study predate the infection). Cell type and time point are not known. The sequenced sample consisted of PBMCs or a T cell subset sorted from them (not recorded which). The chain carries TRBV4-1 and TRBJ1-1, with TRBD1 as a possible D gene (6 bases). CDR3 DNA sequence: TGCGCCAGCAGCCACAGGACAGCCTCCTTTGAAGCTTTCTTT. Encoded protein: CASSHRTASFEAFF.